The next 28 T cell receptor beta chains were all read from a single sample in a study of blood T cells in healthy people across ages (dated by TCRdb to the mid-2010s). Receptor amplification or capture employed 5' RACE. The run used an Illumina HiSeq 2500. The second PCR ran for about 7 to 11 cycles and used a J-beta primer mix along with a sample-barcoded 5' primer. Clones were called with MiXCR by TCRdb after fastp trimmed the public reads at Q25, and only in-frame beta chains were retained. Each CDR3 protein gets just one entry, which takes the most common genes and DNA from the rows behind it. A total of about 1.5 million distinct CDR3 sequences appear in this sample, 35% to 45% of them only once. Just over 4% of the sample goes to the ten largest clones. The sample consisted of blood. The receptors come from a woman aged 18-30 years in good health.

This CDR3 is CASIIWSQETQYF. The CDR3 DNA reads TGTGCCAGCATCATATGGTCCCAAGAGACCCAGTACTTC. The rearrangement links TRBV11-1 to TRBJ2-5; D gene unclear. Germline assignment: CDR1 SGHAT and CDR2 FQDESV (reference sequence). This CDR3 spans 13 amino acids. Trimming cost V 7 bases and J 1 base, with 10 bases left between them.

The chain has TRBV15 and TRBJ2-1; perhaps TRBD1 as D (5 bases). V was trimmed by 4 bases and J by 0 bases, leaving 10 bases between them. The CDR3 is 15 residues long. Looked up from germline, CDR1 is LNHNV and CDR2 is YYDKDF (reference sequence). The CDR3 region has the DNA TGTGCCACCAGCAAAGACAGAAGCTCCTACAATGAGCAGTTCTTC. It specifies CATSKDRSSYNEQFF.

The CDR3 coding sequence is TGTGCCAGCAGCCAAAGGGACAGGGGATCCACTGAAGCTTTCTTT. It codes for CASSQRDRGSTEAFF. The J gene is TRBJ1-1, the V gene TRBV7-2; TRBD1 matches 10 bases. Germline CDR1 SGHTA, CDR2 FQGNSA. The CDR3 sequence is 15 residues long. V lost 5 bases and J lost 4; bases outside the gene matches: 7.

This clonotype occurred a few times. The chain recombines TRBV29-1 with TRBJ2-1, with D possibly TRBD1 on 7 matching bases. The CDR3 is 15 residues long. The ends were cut back, 7 bases at V and 8 bases at J, with 24 bases in the middle. The V gene's germline CDR1 is SQVTM and CDR2 ANQGSEA. The CDR3 DNA follows: TGCAGCGCCCGACAGGGCCGAACCCGGAGGGATGAGCAGTTCTTC. Translated: CSARQGRTRRDEQFF.

This chain joins TRBV7-3 and TRBJ1-5, with 10 bases aligning to TRBD1. The CDR3 contains 20 residues. V lost 3 bases to trimming and J lost 8 bases; unmatched junction nucleotides: 22. Germline V CDR1 and CDR2: SGHTA, FQGTGA. The DNA of the CDR3 is TGTGCCAGCAGCTTCGGGAGATTGACAGGGGGCGGTGAGCAATCGGAGCCCCAGCATTTT. It is translated as CASSFGRLTGGGEQSEPQHF.

The J gene is TRBJ2-3, the V gene TRBV4-1, with D unresolved. Germline V gives CDR1 MGHRA, CDR2 YSYEKL. V was shortened by 4 bases and J by 4 bases, with 12 bases between the two germline ends. The CDR3 consists of 14 residues. Here the CDR3 DNA reads TGCGCCAGCAGCCCCCTCTCCTTGGCAGATACGCAGTATTTT. Protein: CASSPLSLADTQYF.

V gene TRBV5-4 combines with J gene TRBJ1-2; the D is unclear. Germline V gene sequence: CDR1 SGHNT, CDR2 YYREEE (reference sequence). Trimming shortened V by 4 bases and J by 4 bases, and 17 bases separated the two germline ends. The CDR3 has 15 amino acids. The CDR3 DNA sequence: TGTGCCAGCAGCCCGGGCCCAGGTTCTGGCTATGGCTACACCTTC. Translating it yields CASSPGPGSGYGYTF.

V is TRBV10-3 and J is TRBJ2-3; TRBD2 aligns across 9 bases. The CDR3 runs to 17 residues. From germline, CDR1 is ENHRY and CDR2 SYGVKD. Unmatched junction bases numbered 13, after V lost 5 bases and J lost 4 bases. The CDR3 DNA follows: TGTGCCATCAGTCACCGGGAGGCGGGGGGGCCATCAGATACGCAGTATTTT. Translating gives CAISHREAGGPSDTQYF.

This clonotype was picked up a small number of times. The chain has TRBV7-4 and TRBJ1-1; D is perhaps TRBD1 (5 bases). Germline V CDR1 and CDR2: SGHVT, SQSDAQ. With 2 bases removed from V and 8 bases from J, the gap between germline ends came to 12 bases. The CDR3 is made up of 13 amino acids. The CDR3 sequence: CASSLRGTGEAFF. DNA of the CDR3: TGTGCCAGCAGCTTAAGGGGCACGGGGGAAGCTTTCTTT.

V usage is TRBV18 and J usage is TRBJ2-4; TRBD2 aligns across 8 bases. The end of the DNA fits TRBJ2-5 better, so the J call may be wrong. CDR3 size: 15 residues. From germline, CDR1 is KGHSH and CDR2 LQKENI. The CDR3 region is CASSPLFGGEETQYF. DNA of the CDR3: TGTGCCAGCTCACCTCTGTTCGGGGGGGAAGAGACCCAGTACTTC.

This clonotype turned up a few times. This chain joins TRBV7-9 and TRBJ1-2; no firm D call. The ends were cut back, 1 base at V and 8 bases at J, with 14 bases in the middle. Germline V gene lookup returns CDR1 SEHNR and CDR2 FQNEAQ (reference sequence). The CDR3 runs 14 residues. CDR3 nucleotide sequence: TGTGCCAGCAGCTTAGACCAAGGGAGGCGCGGCTACACCTTC. It yields the protein CASSLDQGRRGYTF.

J is TRBJ1-5 and V is TRBV6-2 or TRBV6-3; D is uncertain. From germline, CDR1 is MNHEY and CDR2 SVGEGT. The CDR3 sequence is 18 residues long. With 6 bases removed from V and 0 bases from J, the gap between germline ends came to 21 bases. Written as DNA, the CDR3 is TGTGCCAGCAGCCCTCCCTGGCGACCTTCATATAGCAATCAGCCCCAGCATTTT. It codes for CASSPPWRPSYSNQPQHF.

The V call is TRBV5-1, the J call TRBJ2-1; D not certain. The germline CDR1 and CDR2 sequences are SGHRS and YFSETQ. CDR3 length: 14 residues. V gave up 5 bases and J gave up 5 bases, with 14 bases separating them. The chain's CDR3 is CASSPAPENNEQFF. The CDR3, as DNA: TGCGCCAGCAGTCCGGCCCCCGAAAACAATGAGCAGTTCTTC. The entire variable domain, with the rest obtained from reference TRBV5-1 and TRBJ2-1, is as follows: KAGVTQTPRYLIKTRGQQVTLSCSPISGHRSVSWYQQTPGQGLQFLFEYFSETQRNKGNFPGRFSGRQFSNSRSEMNVSTLELGDSALYLCASSPAPENNEQFFGPGTRLTVL.

In its sample, this clonotype was seen a few times. V and J are TRBV6-2 or TRBV6-3 and TRBJ1-2, with TRBD1 as a possible D gene (5 bases). Germline lookup yields CDR1 MNHEY and CDR2 SVGEGT. V was cut by 6 bases and J by 0 bases, with 14 bases left in between. This CDR3 is 15 amino acids long. CDR3 region: CASSRYGGANYGYTF. The CDR3 DNA is TGTGCCAGCAGCCGCTACGGGGGAGCTAACTATGGCTACACCTTC.

The chain joins TRBV6-2 or TRBV6-3 to TRBJ1-5; no reliable D call. V was clipped by 2 bases and J by 6 bases, with 11 bases between them. This CDR3 spans 14 amino acids. From germline, CDR1 is MNHEY and CDR2 SVGEGT. The CDR3 here is CASSYLGMVQPQHF. CDR3 DNA sequence: TGTGCCAGCAGTTACCTGGGAATGGTTCAGCCCCAGCATTTT.

This sequence joins TRBV2 and TRBJ2-3, with TRBD2 as a possible D gene (5 bases). CDR3 length: 15 amino acids. Trimming removed 2 bases at V and 5 bases at J, with 14 bases between. CDR1 and CDR2 from the germline V gene are SNHLY and FYNNEI. CDR3 sequence (DNA): TGTGCCAGCAGTGAATTTGCGGTGGCGGGAGATACGCAGTATTTT. This gives the protein CASSEFAVAGDTQYF.

The table lists this clonotype with a count of one. The rearrangement links TRBV15 to TRBJ2-1; no clear D gene. CDR3 length equals 11 residues. Germline V lookup: CDR1 LNHNV, CDR2 YYDKDF (reference sequence). With 3 bases removed from V and 10 bases from J, the gap between germline ends came to 7 bases. CDR3 amino acids: CATSSFTEQFF. In DNA form, the CDR3 reads TGTGCCACCAGCAGCTTTACCGAGCAGTTCTTC.

The rearrangement uses TRBV20-1 and TRBJ2-7; D is perhaps TRBD1 or TRBD2 (6 bases each). Germline-derived CDR1 and CDR2 are DFQATT and SNEGSKA (reference sequence). V dropped 0 bases and J dropped 7 bases, with 25 bases sitting between them. The CDR3 contains 17 residues. The CDR3: CSARDWAADIGGREQYF. Written as DNA, the CDR3 is TGCAGTGCTAGAGATTGGGCGGCAGACATAGGGGGGCGAGAGCAGTACTTC.

There are a few counts of this clonotype. This chain joins TRBV4-3 and TRBJ2-1; TRBD2 agrees at 10 bases. The CDR3 consists of 19 residues. Germline values: CDR1 LGHNA, CDR2 YSLEER. V was clipped by 0 bases and J by 0 bases; unmatched bases: 8. The CDR3 spells CASSQDGPSGGSSYNEQFF. The CDR3 coding sequence is TGCGCCAGCAGCCAAGATGGGCCTAGCGGGGGAAGCTCCTACAATGAGCAGTTCTTC.

The rearrangement links TRBV7-2 to TRBJ1-6, with 8 positions matching TRBD1. The V segment lost 6 bases and the J segment 0 bases; nucleotides outside the gene matches: 10. This CDR3 contains 18 residues. The germline V gene encodes CDR1 SGHTA and CDR2 FQGNSA. The CDR3 region is CASRDREGTGSYNSPLHF. The CDR3 DNA reads as TGTGCCAGCAGGGACAGGGAGGGAACGGGCTCCTATAATTCACCCCTCCACTTT.

The rearrangement joins TRBV19 to TRBJ1-2, with D perhaps TRBD1 (5 bases). Trimming cost V 5 bases and J 1 base, with 14 bases left between them. The CDR3 loop spans 15 amino acids. Germline CDR1 reads LNHDA; CDR2 reads SQIVND (reference sequence). Here the CDR3 reads CASSGAGPNNYGYTF. CDR3 DNA: TGTGCCAGTAGTGGGGCAGGACCAAATAACTATGGCTACACCTTC.

The rearrangement links TRBV20-1 to TRBJ1-1, with TRBD1 as a possible D gene (5 bases). CDR3 size: 12 residues. Germline V gene lookup returns CDR1 DFQATT and CDR2 SNEGSKA (reference sequence). The ends were cut back, 6 bases at V and 6 bases at J, with 14 bases in the middle. CDR3 sequence (DNA): TGCAGTGCCCCGCCTCAGGGAGCTGAAGCTTTCTTT. It is translated as CSAPPQGAEAFF.

The rearrangement links TRBV30 to TRBJ1-1; a weak D match, TRBD1 (5 bases). Germline V gene lookup returns CDR1 GTSNPN and CDR2 SVGIG (reference sequence). CDR3 length: 14 amino acids. The V gene lost 0 bases and the J gene lost 5 bases, with 13 bases spanning the gap. CDR3 DNA: TGTGCCTGGAGTGTATGGGGGTTAGGGACTGAAGCTTTCTTT. This translates into CAWSVWGLGTEAFF.

V usage is TRBV7-2 and J usage is TRBJ2-5; a possible D gene is TRBD2 (7 bases). The closer fit of TRBJ2-1 to the DNA end suggests the J call may be wrong. CDR1 and CDR2 from the germline V gene are SGHTA and FQGNSA. The CDR3 is 14 amino acids. The CDR3 is CASSLVVGGETQFF. CDR3 DNA: TGTGCCAGCAGCCTCGTAGTAGGGGGGGAGACCCAGTTCTTC.

In its sample, this clonotype was seen a few times. J is TRBJ2-7 and V is TRBV12-3 or TRBV12-4, with D possibly called TRBD1 or TRBD2 (5 bases each). With 8 bases removed from V and 3 bases from J, the gap between germline ends came to 8 bases. The CDR3 has 11 residues. CDR3 region: CASGTNYEQYF. The CDR3 region has the DNA TGTGCCAGCGGGACCAACTACGAGCAGTACTTC.

This clonotype came up a few times. The gene calls are TRBV29-1 and TRBJ2-3; D perhaps matches TRBD2 (6 bases). From germline, CDR1 is SQVTM and CDR2 ANQGSEA. The CDR3 extends over 14 amino acids. The V gene lost 6 bases and the J gene lost 2 bases, with 15 bases spanning the gap. CDR3 coding DNA: TGCAGCGTAGCCGGGAGTACCTACACAGATACGCAGTATTTT. Its translation: CSVAGSTYTDTQYF.

The chain links TRBV6-6 to TRBJ1-5; TRBD1 is a possible D gene (6 bases). V was shortened by 5 bases and J by 1 base, with 15 bases between the two germline ends. CDR1 and CDR2 from the germline V gene are MNHNY and SVGAGI (reference sequence). The CDR3 is 16 residues long. As DNA, the CDR3 is TGTGCCAGCAGTGCATACAGGGTAGTCAGCAATCAGCCCCAGCATTTT. This encodes CASSAYRVVSNQPQHF.

The chain combines TRBV6-5 with TRBJ2-3; tentative D call: TRBD2 (6 bases). Per germline, CDR1 MNHEY and CDR2 SVGAGI. V was trimmed by 4 bases and J by 6 bases, leaving 17 bases between them. The CDR3 spans 15 residues. CDR3 DNA: TGTGCCAGCAGTTCGGGACTGAGATGGACGGATACGCAGTATTTT. Amino acid sequence: CASSSGLRWTDTQYF.